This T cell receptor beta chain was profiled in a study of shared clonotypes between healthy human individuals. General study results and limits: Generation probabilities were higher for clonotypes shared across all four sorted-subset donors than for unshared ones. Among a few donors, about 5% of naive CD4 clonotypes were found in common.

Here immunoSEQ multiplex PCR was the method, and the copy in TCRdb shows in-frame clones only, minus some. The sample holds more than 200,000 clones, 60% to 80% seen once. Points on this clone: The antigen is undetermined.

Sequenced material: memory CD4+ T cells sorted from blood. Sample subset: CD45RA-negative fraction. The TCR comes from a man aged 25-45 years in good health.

CDR3: CASSLEPQVAYEQYF. The CDR3 nucleotides are TGTGCCAGCAGCTTAGAGCCACAGGTGGCCTACGAGCAGTACTTC. The V gene is TRBV7-4, the J gene TRBJ2-7, with D tentatively TRBD1 (5 bases). CDR3 size: 15 residues. CDR1 is SGHVT and CDR2 is SQSDAQ in the germline V gene. Deletions cut 1 base from V and 2 bases from J, with 12 bases between.